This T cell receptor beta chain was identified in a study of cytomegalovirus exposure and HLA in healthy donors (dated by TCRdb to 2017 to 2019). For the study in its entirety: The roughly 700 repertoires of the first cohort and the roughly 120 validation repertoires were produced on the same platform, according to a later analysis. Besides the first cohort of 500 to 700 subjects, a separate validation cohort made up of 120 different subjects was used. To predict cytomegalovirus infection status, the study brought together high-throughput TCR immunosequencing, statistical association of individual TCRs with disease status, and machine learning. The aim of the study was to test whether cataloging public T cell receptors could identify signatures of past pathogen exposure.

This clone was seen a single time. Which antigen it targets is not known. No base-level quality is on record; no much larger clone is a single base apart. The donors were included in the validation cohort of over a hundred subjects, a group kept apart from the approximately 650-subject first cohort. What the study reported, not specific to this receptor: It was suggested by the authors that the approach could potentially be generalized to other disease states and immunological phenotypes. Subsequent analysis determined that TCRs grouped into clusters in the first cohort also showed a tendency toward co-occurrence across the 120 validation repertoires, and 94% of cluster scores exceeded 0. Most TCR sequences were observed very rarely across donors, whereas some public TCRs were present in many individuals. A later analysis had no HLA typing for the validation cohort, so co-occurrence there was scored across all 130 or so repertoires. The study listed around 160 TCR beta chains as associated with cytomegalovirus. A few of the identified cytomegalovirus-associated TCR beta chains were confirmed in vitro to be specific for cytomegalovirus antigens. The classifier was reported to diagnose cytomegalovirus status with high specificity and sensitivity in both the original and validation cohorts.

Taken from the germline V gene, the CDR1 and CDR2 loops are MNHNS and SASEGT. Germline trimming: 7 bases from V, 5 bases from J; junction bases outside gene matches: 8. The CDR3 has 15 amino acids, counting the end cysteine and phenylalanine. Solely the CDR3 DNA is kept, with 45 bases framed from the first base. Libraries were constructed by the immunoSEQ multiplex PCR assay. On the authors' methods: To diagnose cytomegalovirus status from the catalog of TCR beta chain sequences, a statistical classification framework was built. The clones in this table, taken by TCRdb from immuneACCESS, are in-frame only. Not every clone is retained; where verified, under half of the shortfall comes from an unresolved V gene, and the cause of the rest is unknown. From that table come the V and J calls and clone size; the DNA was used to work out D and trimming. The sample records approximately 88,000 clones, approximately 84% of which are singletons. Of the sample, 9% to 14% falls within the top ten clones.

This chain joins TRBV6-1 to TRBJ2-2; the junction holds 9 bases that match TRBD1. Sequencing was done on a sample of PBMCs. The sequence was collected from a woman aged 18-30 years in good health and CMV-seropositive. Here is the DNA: TGTGCCAGCACCTACAGGGGGCCTGAGACCGGGGAGCTGTTTTTT. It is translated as CASTYRGPETGELFF.